One T cell receptor beta chain is described in this entry. The sample originates from a study of CD8 T cells in Susac syndrome. The V end was cut by 5 bases, the J end by 4 bases, with 20 bases between. The CDR3 has 17 amino acids. The germline V gene encodes CDR1 SGHVS and CDR2 FQNEAQ. Reverse transcription of about 0.5 to 1 ug RNA was carried out with random hexamers. One entry per CDR3 protein, called by TCRdb with MiXCR from the immunoSEQ multiplex PCR reads. Of hundreds of thousands of distinct CDR3 sequences listed, 75% to 90% are singletons. CD8+ and CD4+ T cells taken from blood had their TCR beta sequenced.

This sequence joins TRBV7-8 and TRBJ2-2; the D is unclear. Sequencing was carried out using CD8+ T cells from PBMCs. This clonotype was obtained from a human donor with multiple sclerosis. The DNA of the CDR3 is TGTGCCAGCAGCCCGGCGTTGGGTGGATTGGGCACCGGGGAGCTGTTTTTT. As protein: CASSPALGGLGTGELFF.